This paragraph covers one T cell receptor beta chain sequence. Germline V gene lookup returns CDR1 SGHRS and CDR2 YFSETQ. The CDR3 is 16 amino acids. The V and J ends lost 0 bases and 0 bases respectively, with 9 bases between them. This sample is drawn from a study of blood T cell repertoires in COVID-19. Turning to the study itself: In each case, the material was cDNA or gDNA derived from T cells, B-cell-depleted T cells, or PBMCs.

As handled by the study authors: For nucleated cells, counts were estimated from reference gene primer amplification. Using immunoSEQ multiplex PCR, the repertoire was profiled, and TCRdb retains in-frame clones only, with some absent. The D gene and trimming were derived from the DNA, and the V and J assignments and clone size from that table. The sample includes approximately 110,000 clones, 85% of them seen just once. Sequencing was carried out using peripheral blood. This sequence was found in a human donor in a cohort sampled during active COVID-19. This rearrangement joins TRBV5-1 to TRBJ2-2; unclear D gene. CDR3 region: CASSLERRTNTGELFF. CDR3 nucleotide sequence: TGCGCCAGCAGCTTGGAGAGGCGGACGAACACCGGGGAGCTGTTTTTT. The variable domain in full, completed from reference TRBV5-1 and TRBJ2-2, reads KAGVTQTPRYLIKTRGQQVTLSCSPISGHRSVSWYQQTPGQGLQFLFEYFSETQRNKGNFPGRFSGRQFSNSRSEMNVSTLELGDSALYLCASSLERRTNTGELFFGEGSRLTVL.